This entry lists 2 T cell receptor beta chains sequenced from one sample in a study of monozygotic twins with inflammatory bowel disease. Using the 5' RACE reads, TCRdb records one entry per CDR3 protein without DNA. The sample totals a few hundred thousand distinct CDR3 sequences. What was sequenced was blood. These receptors came from a human donor with ulcerative colitis or Crohn's disease, or a healthy co-twin of an affected twin (not recorded which).

V and J are TRBV6-2 or TRBV6-3 and TRBJ2-7. The CDR3 extends over 14 amino acids. Per germline, CDR1 MNHEY and CDR2 SVGEGT. This CDR3 is CASSYVGVSNEQYF.

V and J are TRBV6-1 and TRBJ2-5; the TCRdb D gene call, TRBD2, has no DNA to confirm it. Germline values: CDR1 MNHNS, CDR2 SASEGT. The CDR3 covers 15 residues. CDR3 in amino acids: CASSPLAGGQETQYF.